The following is a T cell receptor beta chain sequence with its context. Its antigen is undetermined. These data belong to a study of long-term antiretroviral therapy in people with HIV. General study findings and limits: Diversity went up after ART and still fell short of transplant donor controls. Older ART regimens were possibly in use when the blood was collected between the mid-2000s and the late 2010s. There were no data on ART adherence, viral resistance or therapy changes, a gap that limits inferences about post-ART repertoire changes.

In germline, CDR1 is SGHDT, CDR2 YYEEEE. The CDR3 consists of 17 residues. The V gene lost 4 bases and the J gene lost 0 bases, with 19 bases spanning the gap. Sequencing used immunoSEQ v3.0 at survey level. TCRdb's copy holds only in-frame clones and misses some; the assay was immunoSEQ multiplex PCR. Of almost 35,000 clones in the sample, approximately 85% are singletons; the top ten hold 4.8%. J is TRBJ2-5 and V is TRBV5-6; perhaps TRBD1 as D (7 bases). This TCR was recovered from a woman in her twenties or thirties with HIV. The material was unsorted PBMCs, obtained just over 2.7 years before starting antiretroviral therapy. The CDR3 sequence: CASSLRGTESYQETQYF. In DNA form, the CDR3 reads TGTGCCAGCAGCCTCCGGGGGACAGAATCGTACCAAGAGACCCAGTACTTC.